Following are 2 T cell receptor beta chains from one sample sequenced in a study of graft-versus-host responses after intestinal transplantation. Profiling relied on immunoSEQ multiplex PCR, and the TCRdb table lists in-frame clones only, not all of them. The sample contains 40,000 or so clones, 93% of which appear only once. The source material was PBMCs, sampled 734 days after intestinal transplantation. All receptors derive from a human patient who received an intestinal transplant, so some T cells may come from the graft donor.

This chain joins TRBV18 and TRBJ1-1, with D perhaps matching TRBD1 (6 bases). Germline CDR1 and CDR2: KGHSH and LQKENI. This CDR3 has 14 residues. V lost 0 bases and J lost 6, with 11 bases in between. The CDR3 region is CASSPPIQGSEAFF. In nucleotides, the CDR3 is TGTGCCAGCTCACCACCGATTCAGGGGTCTGAAGCTTTCTTT.

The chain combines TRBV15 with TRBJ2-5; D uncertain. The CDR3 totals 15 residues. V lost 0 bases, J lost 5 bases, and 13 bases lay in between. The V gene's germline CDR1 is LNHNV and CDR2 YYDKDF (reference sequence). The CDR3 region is CATSRDRLARETQYF. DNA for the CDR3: TGTGCCACCAGCAGAGATCGTTTAGCCCGGGAGACCCAGTACTTC.